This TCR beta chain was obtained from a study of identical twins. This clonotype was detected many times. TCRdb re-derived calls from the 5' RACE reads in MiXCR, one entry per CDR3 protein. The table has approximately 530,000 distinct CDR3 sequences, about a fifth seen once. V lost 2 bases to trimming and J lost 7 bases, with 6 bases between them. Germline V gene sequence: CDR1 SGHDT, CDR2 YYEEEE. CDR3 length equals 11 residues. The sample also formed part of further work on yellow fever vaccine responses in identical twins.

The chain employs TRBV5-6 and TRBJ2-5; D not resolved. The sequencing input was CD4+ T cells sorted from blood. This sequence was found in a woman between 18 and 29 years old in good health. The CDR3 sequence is CASSLGPTQYF. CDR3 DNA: TGTGCCAGCAGCTTAGGGCCGACCCAGTACTTC. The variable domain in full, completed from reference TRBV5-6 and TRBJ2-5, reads DAGVTQSPTHLIKTRGQQVTLRCSPKSGHDTVSWYQQALGQGPQFIFQYYEEEERQRGNFPDRFSGHQFPNYSSELNVNALLLGDSALYLCASSLGPTQYFGPGTRLLVL.